This TCR beta chain stems from a study of T cells expressing NK-cell markers. Study-level information: Sorted CD3+CD56-NKG2C+, CD3+CD56+NKG2C- and CD3+CD56+NKG2C+ T cells were the source of the TCR beta repertoires. One of the eight sequenced donors was seronegative, whereas the other seven were HCMV-seropositive.

Synthesis of TCR beta cDNA relied on 5'RACE template switching carrying UMIs. TCRdb reprocessed the 5' RACE reads, with one entry per CDR3 protein and no DNA. This sample contains about 190,000 distinct CDR3 sequences. Details on this clonotype: Its antigen is not identified.

The CDR3 is 18 amino acids. CDR1 and CDR2 (germline): MNHNS, SASEGT. Regarding the study as a whole: Dominance of the CD3+CD56-NKG2C+ fraction by these clonotypes also held in several donors.

Sequenced material: blood T cells: a sorted CD56 or NKG2C T cell subset, CD4+ or CD8+ T cells, or bulk PBMC T cells (not recorded which). The chain combines TRBV6-1 with TRBJ2-2; the D call of TRBD2 rests on TCRdb alone, since no DNA is present to check it. The sequence came from a man aged 18-69 years in good health. CDR3 loop: CASNQLAGGPPNTGELFF.